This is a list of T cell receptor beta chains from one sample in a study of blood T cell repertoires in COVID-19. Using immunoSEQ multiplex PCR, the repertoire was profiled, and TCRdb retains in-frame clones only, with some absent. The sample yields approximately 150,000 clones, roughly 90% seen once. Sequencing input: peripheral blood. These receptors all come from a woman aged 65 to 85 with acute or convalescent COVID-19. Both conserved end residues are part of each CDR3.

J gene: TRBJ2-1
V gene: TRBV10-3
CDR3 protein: CAISAVGTSGSDEQFF

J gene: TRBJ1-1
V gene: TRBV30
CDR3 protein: CAWSPTGDVAFF

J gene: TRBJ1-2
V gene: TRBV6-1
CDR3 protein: CASSELRIRGYTF

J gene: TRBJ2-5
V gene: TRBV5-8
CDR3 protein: CASSLELAGETQYF

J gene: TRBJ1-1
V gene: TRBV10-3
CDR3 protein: CAISGQGTEAFF

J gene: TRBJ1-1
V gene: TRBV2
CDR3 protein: CASSEFGVGRGDTEAFF

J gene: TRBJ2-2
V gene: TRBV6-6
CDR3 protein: CASSYDRVNTGELFF

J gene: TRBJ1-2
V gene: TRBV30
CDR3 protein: CARSPGQNYGYTF

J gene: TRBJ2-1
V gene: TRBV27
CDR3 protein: CASSLDPDRGSYNEQFF

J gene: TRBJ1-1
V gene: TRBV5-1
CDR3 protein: CASSLENGKGHTEAFF

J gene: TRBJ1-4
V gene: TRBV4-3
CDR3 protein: CASSVGTGLLATNEKLFF

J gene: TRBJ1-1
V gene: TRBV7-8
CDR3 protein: CASSLNTGGLTEAFF

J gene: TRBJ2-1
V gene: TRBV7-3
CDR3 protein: CASSPVIDNEQFF

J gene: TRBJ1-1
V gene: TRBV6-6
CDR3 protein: CASRTTGDTEAFF

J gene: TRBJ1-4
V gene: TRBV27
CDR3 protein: CASRGRGNDEKLFF

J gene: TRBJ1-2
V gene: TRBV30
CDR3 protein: CAWSVATHGYTF

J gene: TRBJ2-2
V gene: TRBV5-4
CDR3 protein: CASSYGLAGDGELFF

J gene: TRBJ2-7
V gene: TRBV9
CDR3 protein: CASSVLSGTGPHEQYF

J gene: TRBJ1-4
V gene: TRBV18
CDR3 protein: CASSRTGGREKLFF

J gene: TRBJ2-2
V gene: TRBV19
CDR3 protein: CASSDRYTGELFF

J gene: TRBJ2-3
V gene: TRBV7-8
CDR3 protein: CASSPDRAGGTDTQYF

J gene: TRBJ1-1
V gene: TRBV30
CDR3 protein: CAWSPGQGDTEAFF

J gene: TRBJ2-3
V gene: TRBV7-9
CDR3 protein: CASSSPSGRDSTDTQYF

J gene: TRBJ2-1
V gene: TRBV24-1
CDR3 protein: CATSVKGGRSYNEQFF

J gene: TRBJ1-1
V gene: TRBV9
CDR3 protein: CASSGTVGNTEAFF

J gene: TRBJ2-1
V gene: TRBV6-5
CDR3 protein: CASSYVSGTRNHEQFF

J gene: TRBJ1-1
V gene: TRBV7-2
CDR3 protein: CASSLGSGFGEAFF

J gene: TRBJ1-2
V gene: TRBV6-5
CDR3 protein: CASRIGTALGGYTF